This T cell receptor (beta chain) is from a study of vaccination effects on CD4 cells after COVID-19. Data came from immunoSEQ multiplex PCR; TCRdb stores just in-frame clones and leaves some out. Of 77,000 or so clones listed, roughly 79% were seen once; the top ten hold under 12%. CDR3 length equals 15 residues. Per the germline V gene, CDR1 is SGHRS and CDR2 is YFSETQ. V lost 2 bases and J 4 bases, leaving 14 bases between the germline ends. Peptide-pool stimulation followed by sequencing identified expanded antigen-specific CD4+ clonotypes in the ViraFEST assay. At the end of about 10 days of culture, CD4+ T cells were isolated. Prior SARS-CoV-2 infection was absent in the vaccine recipients, as shown by negative nucleocapsid antibodies. Peptides at approximately 9.6 ug/ml and IL-2 at about 9.8 IU/ml were added to about 2 million PBMC per well. Study results and caveats: Healthy vaccinees' vaccine-induced clones included only 1 of 255 cross-reacting with common cold coronaviruses. Whether induced by infection or by vaccine, clones showed marked clonal contraction late after vaccination. In the study, convalescent patients were few, and early post-infection timepoints were absent.

Concerning this clone: Its antigen is undetermined.

V usage is TRBV5-1 and J usage is TRBJ2-3; maybe TRBD1 (6 bases). The receptor was derived from a human donor who received a COVID-19 vaccine. Specimen: CD4+ T cells from PBMCs cultured with SARS-CoV-2 spike peptides, collected before COVID-19 vaccination. CDR3 nucleotide sequence: TGCGCCAGCAGCTTACAGGGTCGGTGGGCAGATACGCAGTATTTT. This sequence encodes CASSLQGRWADTQYF.